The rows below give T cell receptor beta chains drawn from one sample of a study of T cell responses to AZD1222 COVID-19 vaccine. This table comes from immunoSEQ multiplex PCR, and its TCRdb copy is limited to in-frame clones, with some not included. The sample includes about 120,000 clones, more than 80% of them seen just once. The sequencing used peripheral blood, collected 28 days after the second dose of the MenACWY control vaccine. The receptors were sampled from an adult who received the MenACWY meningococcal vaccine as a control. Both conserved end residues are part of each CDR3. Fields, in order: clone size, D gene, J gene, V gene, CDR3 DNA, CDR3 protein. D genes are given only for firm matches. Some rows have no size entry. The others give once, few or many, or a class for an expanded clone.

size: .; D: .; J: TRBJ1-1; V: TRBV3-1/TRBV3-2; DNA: TGTGCCAGCAGCCAAGGTACGGGGATACAAGCTTTCTTT; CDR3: CASSQGTGIQAFF
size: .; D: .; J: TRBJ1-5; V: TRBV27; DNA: TGTGCCAGCAGTTTTCAAGATAGCAATCAGCCCCAGCATTTT; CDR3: CASSFQDSNQPQHF
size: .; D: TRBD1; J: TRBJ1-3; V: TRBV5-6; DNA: TGTGCCAGCAGCTTGGGACAGGGATTTTCTGGAAACACCATATATTTT; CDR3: CASSLGQGFSGNTIYF
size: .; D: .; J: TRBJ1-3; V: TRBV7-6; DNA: TGTGCCAGCAGCTCCCAGGGTCAGGGCGACGGAAACACCATATATTTT; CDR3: CASSSQGQGDGNTIYF
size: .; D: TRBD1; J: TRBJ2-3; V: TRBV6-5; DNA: TGTGCCAGCAGTTATACCGGGACAGGGAGCACAGATACGCAGTATTTT; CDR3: CASSYTGTGSTDTQYF
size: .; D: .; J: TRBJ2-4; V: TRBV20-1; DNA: TGCAGTGCTAGTGTGGGGTACATTCAGTACTTC; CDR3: CSASVGYIQYF
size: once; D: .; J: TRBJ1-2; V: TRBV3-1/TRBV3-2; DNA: TGTGCCAGCAGCCATCTTGACAGCATCATCTATGGCTACACCTTC; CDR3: CASSHLDSIIYGYTF
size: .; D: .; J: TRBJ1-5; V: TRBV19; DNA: TGTGCCAGTACCCCGGTGGACACCCTTAATCAGCCCCAGCATTTT; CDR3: CASTPVDTLNQPQHF
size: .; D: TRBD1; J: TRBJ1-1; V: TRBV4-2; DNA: TGTGCCAGCAGCTCCCGAGCGGGACAGGGGGCCCAAACTGAAGCTTTCTTT; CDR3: CASSSRAGQGAQTEAFF
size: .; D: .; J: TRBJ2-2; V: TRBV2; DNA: TGTGCCAGCAGTTCGGGACTTTTGAACACCGGGGAGCTGTTTTTT; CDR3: CASSSGLLNTGELFF
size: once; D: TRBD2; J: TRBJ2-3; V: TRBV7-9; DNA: TGTGCCAGCAGATCTAGGAGAGATAGCGGGGGACTCACAGATACGCAGTATTTT; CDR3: CASRSRRDSGGLTDTQYF